Listed below are T cell receptor beta chains from one sample, sequenced in a study of T cells in Graves' hyperthyroidism and ophthalmopathy. TCRdb passed the multiplex PCR reads through MiXCR, listing each CDR3 protein once. The repertoire holds about 560,000 distinct CDR3 sequences, with roughly a sixth as singletons. Source material: blood. The receptors shown here come from a woman under 30 with Graves' hyperthyroidism. The CDR3 runs from the conserved cysteine through the conserved F or W. Fields, in order: D gene, J gene, clone size, V gene, CDR3 DNA, CDR3 protein. The D gene is left open where the match is weak. Size values are once, few and many counts, or a class for expanded clones, and some rows have none.

. | TRBJ1-1 | few | TRBV6-1 | TGTGCCACCGGGACGGAGGCAGCTTTCTTT | CATGTEAAFF
TRBD1 | TRBJ2-2 | . | TRBV6-2/TRBV6-3 | TGTGCCAGCAGACAGCTCTTTCCGGGACAGGGAGAAAGGCTGTTTTTT | CASRQLFPGQGERLFF
. | TRBJ1-2 | many | TRBV24-1 | TGTGCCACCAGTGATTTACGGGATGGCTACACCTTC | CATSDLRDGYTF
. | TRBJ2-6 | few | TRBV6-2/TRBV6-3 | TGTGCCAGCATAGTCCTTGGGGCCAACGTCCTGACTTTC | CASIVLGANVLTF
TRBD1 | TRBJ2-1 | . | TRBV2 | TGTGCCAGCAGTGGCTCAGACCCAGGGGGCAGAAGGGCCTACAATGAGCAGTTCTTC | CASSGSDPGGRRAYNEQFF
TRBD2 | TRBJ2-7 | . | TRBV4-2 | TGTGCCAGCAGCCAAGGTCCAGCGGGGCAATCCTACGAGCAGTACTTC | CASSQGPAGQSYEQYF
. | TRBJ2-3 | many | TRBV20-1 | TGCAGTACTTTCTTCCGGGTACTAAGCACAGATACGCAGTATTTT | CSTFFRVLSTDTQYF
. | TRBJ2-1 | once | TRBV7-9 | TGTGCCAGCAGCAGGGACTGGGCTTACAGTGAGCAGTTCTTC | CASSRDWAYSEQFF
TRBD2 | TRBJ2-7 | . | TRBV7-9 | TGTGCCAGCAGCTTAGTGTATGCCGGGACTAGCGGGACTTCCGCTTACGAGCAGTACTTC | CASSLVYAGTSGTSAYEQYF
. | TRBJ2-1 | many | TRBV20-1 | TGCAGTGCTAGAGATCCCCGGCTAGCAAAAAGGTCGGAGCAGTTCTTC | CSARDPRLAKRSEQFF
. | TRBJ2-3 | many | TRBV2 | TGTGCCAGCAGTCAGAGTATTCGCACAGATACGCAGTATTTT | CASSQSIRTDTQYF
. | TRBJ2-5 | . | TRBV19 | TGTGCCAGTAGTGAACAGGGGAGGTCGACCCAGTACTTC | CASSEQGRSTQYF
. | TRBJ1-2 | many | TRBV15 | TGTGCCACCAGCAGAGAAGGAGCATCGAGTTATGGCTACACCTTC | CATSREGASSYGYTF
. | TRBJ2-1 | many | TRBV28 | TGTGCCAGCAGTTTAAGGGGATCGCCACAGAAGCAGTTCTTC | CASSLRGSPQKQFF
TRBD2 | TRBJ2-7 | many | TRBV28 | TGTGCCAGCAGCGGACTAGCGGGCCCCTTGTACTACGAGCAGTACTTC | CASSGLAGPLYYEQYF
. | TRBJ2-5 | . | TRBV9 | TGTGCCAGCAGCGTAAGTCCAGGTGAACAAGAGACCCAGTACTTC | CASSVSPGEQETQYF
. | TRBJ1-2 | few | TRBV25-1 | TGTGCCAGTAGTGACGGGCAGGGTCGCTATGGCTACACCTTC | CASSDGQGRYGYTF
. | TRBJ1-5 | many | TRBV20-1 | TGCAGTGCTAGGACCCAGGGCTTCTCCCATCAGCCCCAGCATTTT | CSARTQGFSHQPQHF
TRBD2 | TRBJ2-2 | few | TRBV24-1 | TGTGCCACCAGTGGGGGGACTAGCGGTAACACCGGGGAGCTGTTTTTT | CATSGGTSGNTGELFF
. | TRBJ2-7 | few | TRBV5-5 | TGTGCCAGCAGCCCGGGATGGGGGAAGGACTACGAGCAGTACTTC | CASSPGWGKDYEQYF
. | TRBJ2-2 | many | TRBV11-3 | TGTGCCAGCACCGTCACCGGGGAGCTGTTTTTT | CASTVTGELFF
. | TRBJ1-5 | few | TRBV6-1 | TGTGCCAGCAGTGAAATTCTGGCCCAGCATTTT | CASSEILAQHF
. | TRBJ2-1 | . | TRBV20-1 | TGCAGTGCTATTAGAGGGGGGGGAGAGGGCTCCTACAATGAGCAGTTCTTC | CSAIRGGGEGSYNEQFF
. | TRBJ1-4 | . | TRBV7-9 | TGTGCCAGCAGCTTAGGTATTCGCCGCGGAGGAGAAAAACTGTTTTTT | CASSLGIRRGGEKLFF
. | TRBJ2-1 | many | TRBV7-8 | TGTGCCAGCAGCTTAACCGGGGAGCAGTTCTTC | CASSLTGEQFF
. | TRBJ2-7 | . | TRBV7-9 | TGTGCCAGCAGCCCCCCCCGGACTCTCTCCTACGAGCAGTACTTC | CASSPPRTLSYEQYF
TRBD2 | TRBJ2-5 | . | TRBV11-2 | TGTGCCAGCAGCTTAGATCGGGTCCGGGCTAGCGGGAGTTGGAGGGAGACCCAGTACTTC | CASSLDRVRASGSWRETQYF